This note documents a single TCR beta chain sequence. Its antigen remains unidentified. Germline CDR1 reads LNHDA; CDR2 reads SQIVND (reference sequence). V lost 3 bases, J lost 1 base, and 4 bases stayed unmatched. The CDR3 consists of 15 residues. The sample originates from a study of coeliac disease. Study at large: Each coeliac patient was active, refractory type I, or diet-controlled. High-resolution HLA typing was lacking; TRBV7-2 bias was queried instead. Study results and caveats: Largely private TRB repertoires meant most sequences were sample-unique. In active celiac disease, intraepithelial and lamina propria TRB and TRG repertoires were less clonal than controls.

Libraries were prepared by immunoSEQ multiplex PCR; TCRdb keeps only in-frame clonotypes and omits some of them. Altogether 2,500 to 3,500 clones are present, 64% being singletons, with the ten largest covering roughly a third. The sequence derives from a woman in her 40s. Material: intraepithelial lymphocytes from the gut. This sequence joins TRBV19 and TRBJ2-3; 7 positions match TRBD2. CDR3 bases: TGTGCCAGTAGTATTAATAGCGGGCGCACAGATACGCAGTATTTT. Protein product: CASSINSGRTDTQYF. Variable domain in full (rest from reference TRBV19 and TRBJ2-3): DGGITQSPKYLFRKEGQNVTLSCEQNLNHDAMYWYRQDPGQGLRLIYYSQIVNDFQKGDIAEGYSVSREKKESFPLTVTSAQKNPTAFYLCASSINSGRTDTQYFGPGTRLTVL.